This T cell receptor (beta chain) was sequenced during a study of T-cell reconstitution after alpha-beta-depleted transplantation in children. This CDR3 region has 15 residues. The TCRbeta library incorporated unique molecular identifiers. TCRdb reprocessed the PCR reads via MiXCR and lists one record per CDR3 protein. Found here are around 680,000 distinct CDR3 sequences, roughly 17% of them singletons; the top ten hold about 1.1%. This clonotype was obtained from a human donor who donated a stem cell graft to a child with acute myeloid leukemia. Sequenced here: PBMCs from the stem cell graft donor, sampled from the stem cell graft. V gene TRBV21-1 combines with J gene TRBJ2-7; the table's TRBD1 call for D was not verified on the DNA. TRBV21-1 is shown as a pseudogene. The CDR3 DNA reads as TGTGCCAGCAGCCCGGGGGAGCGACCGATCTACGAGCAGTACTTC. Protein sequence: CASSPGERPIYEQYF.